This entry concerns a single T cell receptor (beta chain). Its target is not known. The germline CDR1 and CDR2 sequences are LNHNV and YYDKDF (reference sequence). V dropped 5 bases and J dropped 1 base, with 14 bases sitting between them. The CDR3 length is 15 residues. Here immunoSEQ multiplex PCR was the method, and the copy in TCRdb shows in-frame clones only, minus some. The sample carries tens of thousands of clones, roughly 85% recorded once. The data were obtained in a study of T cell responses to AZD1222 COVID-19 vaccine. Study-wide points: Scientists sampled the repertoires only once the peak T cell response had passed. Reportedly, nearly half of unique spike TCRs recognized epitopes outside B.1.351/B.1.1.7 mutations.

The rearrangement links TRBV15 to TRBJ1-1; D is unresolved. The clonotype was recovered from an adult in good health. Here the sequenced sample was peripheral blood, taken on day 0 of AZD1222 vaccination. The DNA of the CDR3 is TGTGCCACCAGCTGGTCGCGGCAGCCGAACACTGAAGCTTTCTTT. Translated, it gives CATSWSRQPNTEAFF. Full variable domain (remainder filled in from reference TRBV15 and TRBJ1-1): DAMVIQNPRYQVTQFGKPVTLSCSQTLNHNVMYWYQQKSSQAPKLLFHYYDKDFNNEADTPDNFQSRRPNTSFCFLDIRSPGLGDTAMYLCATSWSRQPNTEAFFGQGTRLTVV.